These 31 T cell receptor beta chains were all obtained from the same sample, sequenced in a study of beta chain features in type 1 diabetes. Expressed TCRB transcripts were sequenced because the isolated RNA had all been reverse transcribed beforehand. The repertoire was sequenced with immunoSEQ multiplex PCR; TCRdb's copy has only in-frame clones and lacks some. The data show 600,000 to 650,000 clones, with about 16% seen just once and about 0.093% held by the top ten. Material: naive CD4+ T cells from blood. The receptors were sampled from a man between 18 and 29 years old in good health.

This clone turned up a few times. The CDR3 loop reads CATSRESGGTGELFF. CDR3 coding DNA: TGTGCCACCAGCAGAGAGTCAGGGGGCACCGGGGAGCTGTTTTTT. The chain links TRBV15 to TRBJ2-2, with 7 bases that match TRBD1. The CDR3 length is 15 residues. CDR1 and CDR2 (germline): LNHNV, YYDKDF (reference sequence). V lost 0 bases to trimming and J lost 4 bases; unmatched junction nucleotides: 2. The full variable domain, with the rest looked up from reference TRBV15 and TRBJ2-2, is DAMVIQNPRYQVTQFGKPVTLSCSQTLNHNVMYWYQQKSSQAPKLLFHYYDKDFNNEADTPDNFQSRRPNTSFCFLDIRSPGLGDTAMYLCATSRESGGTGELFFGEGSRLTVL.

The chain is built from TRBV20-1 and TRBJ2-7; D gene ambiguous. Germline loops: CDR1 DFQATT, CDR2 SNEGSKA (reference sequence). The CDR3 spans 11 residues. CDR3 residues: CRADVRYEQYF. DNA for the CDR3: TGCAGAGCCGACGTGAGATACGAGCAGTACTTC.

This clone turned up a few times. The rearrangement joins TRBV29-1 to TRBJ2-7; D gene ambiguous. With 1 base removed from V and 0 bases from J, the gap between germline ends came to 10 bases. The germline V gene has CDR1 SQVTM and CDR2 ANQGSEA. The length of the CDR3 is 14 residues. The DNA of the CDR3 is TGCAGCGTTGAAGGGGTAGTCGGCTCCTACGAGCAGTACTTC. Protein sequence: CSVEGVVGSYEQYF.

J is TRBJ2-2 and V is TRBV2, with TRBD1 as a possible D gene (8 bases). CDR1 is SNHLY and CDR2 is FYNNEI in the germline V gene. This CDR3 has 14 amino acids. Trimming took 9 bases from V and 4 from J, leaving 15 bases between them. CDR3 DNA: TGTGCCAGTCTTCACAGGGGGGGCACCGGGGAGCTGTTTTTT. This codes for CASLHRGGTGELFF.

V is TRBV7-2 and J is TRBJ2-7; D might be TRBD2 (7 bases). The CDR3 covers 16 residues. Trimming pared 3 bases from V and 2 bases from J, leaving 17 bases between. Per germline, CDR1 SGHTA and CDR2 FQGNSA. The CDR3 reads CASSFGWRGPAYEQYF. The CDR3 nucleotides read TGTGCCAGCAGCTTCGGGTGGCGGGGGCCGGCCTACGAGCAGTACTTC.

This clone was detected a few times. J is TRBJ2-1 and V is TRBV7-2; 7 bases are a match to TRBD2. CDR1 and CDR2 (germline): SGHTA, FQGNSA. The ends lost 7 bases at V and 3 bases at J; junction bases unmatched: 12. The length of the CDR3 is 16 residues. CDR3 DNA: TGTGCCAGCAACCCTCAGCGGGGCCTCGGCTACAATGAGCAGTTCTTC. Translating it yields CASNPQRGLGYNEQFF.

This rearrangement joins TRBV7-9 to TRBJ1-6; no clear D gene. The CDR3 consists of 15 residues. Trimming removed 5 bases at V and 7 bases at J, with 15 bases between. Germline CDR1 reads SEHNR; CDR2 reads FQNEAQ (reference sequence). The CDR3 loop is CASSPAGIGNSPLHF. For the CDR3, the DNA is TGTGCCAGCAGCCCCGCGGGGATAGGGAATTCACCCCTCCACTTT.

This clone was seen a few times. The chain links TRBV7-2 to TRBJ2-3, with TRBD2 matching over 9 bases. Germline lookup yields CDR1 SGHTA and CDR2 FQGNSA. After removal of 3 bases from V and 2 bases from J, the junction contained 6 bases not matched to a gene. The CDR3 extends over 16 amino acids. The CDR3 region is CASSFSSGGFTDTQYF. Written as DNA, the CDR3 is TGTGCCAGCAGCTTTTCAAGCGGGGGGTTCACAGATACGCAGTATTTT.

This clone was counted a few times. The chain joins TRBV4-3 to TRBJ1-1; D is undetermined. This CDR3 comprises 13 residues. V shed 3 bases and J shed 1 base, with 6 bases lying between them. Germline V gene lookup returns CDR1 LGHNA and CDR2 YSLEER. CDR3 nucleotide sequence: TGCGCCAGCAGCCATAGGGCGAACACTGAAGCTTTCTTT. It specifies CASSHRANTEAFF.

This clone has just a few counts. J is TRBJ2-1 and V is TRBV7-9, with D perhaps matching TRBD1 (6 bases). Between the trimmed V and J ends, which lost 8 bases and 3 bases, there was a span of 20 bases. This CDR3 is built from 16 residues. Germline CDR1 is SEHNR and CDR2 is FQNEAQ (reference sequence). DNA for the CDR3: TGTGCCAGCCAAGCCACCAGGGGTCCAAACTACAATGAGCAGTTCTTC. This encodes CASQATRGPNYNEQFF.

This rearrangement joins TRBV9 to TRBJ2-3; the match to TRBD2 covers 12 bases. In germline, CDR1 is SGDLS, CDR2 YYNGEE. The CDR3 contains 18 residues. After removal of 4 bases from V and 0 bases from J, the junction contained 9 bases not matched to a gene. CDR3 sequence (DNA): TGTGCCAGCAGCCCAACTAGCGGGGGGCATAGAAGCACAGATACGCAGTATTTT. It codes for CASSPTSGGHRSTDTQYF.

The chain is built from TRBV6-5 and TRBJ1-3, with no clear D. Trimming stripped 10 bases from V and 2 bases from J, with 6 bases between. The CDR3 extends over 11 amino acids. CDR1 and CDR2 (germline): MNHEY, SVGAGI. CDR3 nucleotides: TGTGCCACCTGGGCTGGAAACACCATATATTTT. It specifies CATWAGNTIYF.

The genes are TRBV18 and TRBJ1-6; 7 positions agree with TRBD1. The CDR3 consists of 17 residues. Per the germline V gene, CDR1 is KGHSH and CDR2 is LQKENI. V shed 2 bases and J 9 bases; nucleotides not matched to a gene: 13. For the CDR3, the DNA is TGTGCCAGCTCACCAGATCGGACAGGCCCATGGGGTTCACCCCTCCACTTT. It is translated as CASSPDRTGPWGSPLHF.

This clone has more than one count but fewer than ten. V and J are TRBV7-2 and TRBJ1-3; D is ambiguous. Trimming removed 1 base at V and 7 bases at J, with 8 bases between. Germline V gene sequence: CDR1 SGHTA, CDR2 FQGNSA. The CDR3 is 13 amino acids. Here the CDR3 DNA reads TGTGCCAGCAGCTTAGATTACGGGAACACCATATATTTT. Protein sequence: CASSLDYGNTIYF.

This clone occurred a few times. The chain links TRBV9 to TRBJ1-3; 7 bases fit TRBD1. The CDR3 has 15 residues. After removal of 4 bases from V and 0 bases from J, the junction contained 4 bases not matched to a gene. Germline V gene lookup returns CDR1 SGDLS and CDR2 YYNGEE. In DNA form, the CDR3 reads TGTGCCAGCAGCCCCAGGGGGATCTCTGGAAACACCATATATTTT. It encodes CASSPRGISGNTIYF. Filled out from reference TRBV9 and TRBJ1-3, the complete variable domain reads DSGVTQTPKHLITATGQRVTLRCSPRSGDLSVYWYQQSLDQGLQFLIQYYNGEERAKGNILERFSAQQFPDLHSELNLSSLELGDSALYFCASSPRGISGNTIYFGEGSWLTVV.

This clone occurred a few times. The chain employs TRBV19 and TRBJ1-5; D is unresolved. The CDR3 consists of 20 residues. Germline V gene sequence: CDR1 LNHDA, CDR2 SQIVND (reference sequence). The germline V and J ends were trimmed by 3 bases and 0 bases, with 24 bases remaining between them. The CDR3 nucleotides are TGTGCCAGTAGTATGATTCGGACGGGAGACTATATGAGTAGCAATCAGCCCCAGCATTTT. Translated: CASSMIRTGDYMSSNQPQHF.

V and J are TRBV7-3 and TRBJ2-1, with TRBD2 matching 11 bases. The V segment lost 5 bases and the J segment 7 bases; nucleotides outside the gene matches: 7. Per germline, CDR1 SGHTA and CDR2 FQGTGA. The CDR3 length is 15 residues. In nucleotides, the CDR3 is TGTGCCAGCAGCATTACGGGACTAGCGGTTAATGAGCAGTTCTTC. Amino acids: CASSITGLAVNEQFF.

This clone was observed a few times. The V call is TRBV7-9, the J call TRBJ2-5; 8 bases match TRBD1. The V gene end was trimmed by 10 bases and the J gene end by 5 bases; junction bases not matched to a gene: 3. The CDR3 has 11 amino acids. Germline CDR1 SEHNR, CDR2 FQNEAQ (reference sequence). CDR3 residues: CATGQGETQYF. For the CDR3, the DNA is TGTGCCACCGGACAGGGCGAGACCCAGTACTTC.

Of note for this clone: Different DNA sequences within this sample yield the same CDR3. The chain combines TRBV30 with TRBJ1-5; tentative D call: TRBD1 (6 bases). This CDR3 region has 13 residues. Germline values: CDR1 GTSNPN, CDR2 SVGIG (reference sequence). V lost 0 bases and J lost 7, with 10 bases in between. The CDR3 nucleotides read TGTGCCTGGAGTGTACAGGGTAGCCAGCCCCAGCATTTT. It yields the protein CAWSVQGSQPQHF.

In this sample, this clone turned up a few times. V is TRBV15 and J is TRBJ1-2, with D possibly matching TRBD1 (6 bases). Trimming pared 2 bases from V and 4 bases from J, leaving 14 bases between. This CDR3 is built from 15 residues. Germline CDR1 reads LNHNV; CDR2 reads YYDKDF (reference sequence). CDR3: CATSRRVGRGYGYTF. The CDR3 bases are TGTGCCACCAGCAGACGGGTGGGCAGGGGCTATGGCTACACCTTC. The full variable domain, with the rest looked up from reference TRBV15 and TRBJ1-2, is DAMVIQNPRYQVTQFGKPVTLSCSQTLNHNVMYWYQQKSSQAPKLLFHYYDKDFNNEADTPDNFQSRRPNTSFCFLDIRSPGLGDTAMYLCATSRRVGRGYGYTFGSGTRLTVV.

The CDR3 spells CASSFGRTDTQYF. In nucleotides, the CDR3 is TGTGCCAGCAGCTTCGGTCGCACAGATACGCAGTATTTT. The rearrangement uses TRBV5-4 and TRBJ2-3, with D hard to call. CDR3 length: 13 residues. The germline V and J ends were trimmed by 2 bases and 1 base, with 5 bases remaining between them. CDR1 SGHNT and CDR2 YYREEE come from the germline V gene (reference sequence).

A few counts support this clone. The gene calls are TRBV7-8 and TRBJ2-5, with D possibly matching TRBD2 (5 bases). Germline loops: CDR1 SGHVS, CDR2 FQNEAQ. The CDR3 has 16 amino acids. Trimming took 5 bases from V and 2 from J, leaving 18 bases between them. CDR3 region: CASSLGPGVWQETQYF. CDR3 DNA sequence: TGTGCCAGCAGCCTAGGACCCGGGGTGTGGCAAGAGACCCAGTACTTC.

The gene calls are TRBV15 and TRBJ2-7; 8 bases match TRBD1. The junction had 20 bases not matched to a gene; V was cut back by 5 bases and J by 2 bases. Looked up from germline, CDR1 is LNHNV and CDR2 is YYDKDF (reference sequence). The CDR3 has 19 amino acids. In DNA, the CDR3 is TGTGCCACCAGCCCCCGACGCGGCAGGGGGCCCAGATCGCCCTACGAGCAGTACTTC. Translated: CATSPRRGRGPRSPYEQYF.

The chain is built from TRBV15 and TRBJ2-4; possible D gene TRBD1, 6 bases. This CDR3 spans 18 amino acids. Germline CDR1 reads LNHNV; CDR2 reads YYDKDF (reference sequence). Trimming shortened V by 0 bases and J by 3 bases, and 18 bases separated the two germline ends. The CDR3 sequence is CATSRDRTDSSLKNIQYF. In DNA, the CDR3 is TGTGCCACCAGCAGAGATAGGACAGATTCTTCCCTCAAAAACATTCAGTACTTC.

This clone has a handful of counts. The chain recombines TRBV6-5 with TRBJ1-2, with TRBD1 identical over 9 bases. CDR1 and CDR2 (germline): MNHEY, SVGAGI. J was trimmed by 3 bases and V by 6 bases; bases with no gene match: 5. The CDR3 loop spans 14 amino acids. In DNA form, the CDR3 reads TGTGCCAGCAGGCCGACAGGGGGAGACTATGGCTACACCTTC. Amino acid sequence: CASRPTGGDYGYTF.

J is TRBJ2-1 and V is TRBV7-9, with TRBD1 identical over 8 bases. Losses at the gene ends were 5 bases for V and 4 bases for J; bases not matched to a gene: 4. The germline V gene encodes CDR1 SEHNR and CDR2 FQNEAQ (reference sequence). This CDR3 has 14 amino acids. The CDR3 sequence: CASSAGQAYNEQFF. For the CDR3, the DNA is TGTGCCAGCAGCGCGGGACAGGCTTACAATGAGCAGTTCTTC. The complete variable domain, with remaining parts taken from reference TRBV7-9 and TRBJ2-1, reads DTGVSQNPRHKITKRGQNVTFRCDPISEHNRLYWYRQTLGQGPEFLTYFQNEAQLEKSRLLSDRFSAERPKGSFSTLEIQRTEQGDSAMYLCASSAGQAYNEQFFGPGTRLTVL.

The CDR3 DNA reads as TGTGCCAGCAGGAGGACAGGCCTCTATGGCTACACCTTC. This encodes CASRRTGLYGYTF. The chain links TRBV6-5 to TRBJ1-2, with TRBD1 matching over 7 bases. Trimming cost V 6 bases and J 4 bases; bases outside gene matches: 5. Germline loops: CDR1 MNHEY, CDR2 SVGAGI. CDR3 length: 13 amino acids.

This clone was counted a few times. This sequence joins TRBV5-6 and TRBJ2-7; TRBD1 aligns across 11 bases. The CDR3 covers 14 residues. Germline trimming cut 5 bases from V and 3 bases from J; bases unmatched to any gene: 4. Germline CDR1 is SGHDT and CDR2 is YYEEEE. The CDR3 coding sequence is TGTGCCAGCAGACCCGGGACAGGGGGCTACGAGCAGTACTTC. Protein product: CASRPGTGGYEQYF. The complete variable domain, with remaining parts taken from reference TRBV5-6 and TRBJ2-7, reads DAGVTQSPTHLIKTRGQQVTLRCSPKSGHDTVSWYQQALGQGPQFIFQYYEEEERQRGNFPDRFSGHQFPNYSSELNVNALLLGDSALYLCASRPGTGGYEQYFGPGTRLTVT.

The V gene is TRBV15, the J gene TRBJ1-6; D may be TRBD1 (5 bases). Germline V gene data show CDR1 as LNHNV and CDR2 as YYDKDF (reference sequence). Trimming pared 6 bases from V and 10 bases from J, leaving 16 bases between. This CDR3 contains 14 residues. CDR3 sequence (DNA): TGTGCCACCAGTCAGTCCAGGGAAGGGTCACCCCTCCACTTT. It encodes CATSQSREGSPLHF.

The chain joins TRBV7-3 to TRBJ2-7, with D hard to call. The V gene's germline CDR1 is SGHTA and CDR2 FQGTGA. CDR3 length: 13 residues. V was pared by 3 bases and J by 1 base, with 7 bases between. The CDR3 sequence: CASSFRPSYEQYF. The CDR3 DNA reads TGTGCCAGCAGCTTTCGGCCTTCCTACGAGCAGTACTTC.

This clone was counted between two and nine times. V and J are TRBV7-9 and TRBJ2-7; D might be TRBD1 (8 bases). The V end lost 3 bases, the J end lost 0 bases, and 18 bases lay between the germline ends. Germline assignment: CDR1 SEHNR and CDR2 FQNEAQ (reference sequence). The CDR3 consists of 17 residues. CDR3 residues: CASSFPKRGQASYEQYF. The CDR3, as DNA: TGTGCCAGCAGCTTCCCTAAGCGGGGACAGGCCTCCTACGAGCAGTACTTC.